This passage covers 14 T cell receptor beta chains from one sample sequenced in a study of PD-1 blockade in classical Hodgkin lymphoma (TCRdb year 2020). Sample time point, as interpreted from the label and publication: cycle 4 day 1 (C4D1), after 6 weeks of nivolumab. Relapse after autologous stem cell transplantation had occurred in all trial patients, and cohorts A, B and C were distinguished by prior brentuximab vedotin exposure. CD4+ T cells were purified from thawed PBMCs by magnetic negative selection with a Miltenyi CD4+ T cell isolation kit. Libraries were constructed by the immunoSEQ multiplex PCR assay. The source is immuneACCESS, and TCRdb retained only in-frame sequences with V and J called. Part of the clones is not carried over; for the studies checked, unresolved V genes explain less than half of this, and the remainder is unexplained. This sample is represented by 10,000 to 15,000 clones; roughly 83% of them were singletons. The ten top clones hold 0.93% of the sample.

Sample: CD4+ T cells from blood, taken before the fourth cycle of nivolumab. The receptors were gathered from a human donor with classical Hodgkin lymphoma.

The rearrangement links TRBV7-2 to TRBJ2-3, with no clear D. The CDR3 consists of 13 residues. Germline CDR1 is SGHTA and CDR2 is FQGNSA. Trimming took off 1 base at V and 4 bases at J, with 6 bases between the two ends. CDR3 in amino acids: CASSLGRADTQYF. The CDR3 region has the DNA TGTGCCAGCAGCTTAGGAAGGGCAGATACGCAGTATTTT.

The rearrangement joins TRBV2 to TRBJ1-5; TRBD1 might be the D (5 bases). The CDR3 is made up of 15 amino acids. In germline, CDR1 is SNHLY, CDR2 FYNNEI. The ends were cut back, 6 bases at V and 4 bases at J, with 16 bases in the middle. The CDR3 DNA reads as TGTGCCAGCAGCGAGCGATACAGGCTTAATCAGCCCCAGCATTTT. This sequence encodes CASSERYRLNQPQHF.

The J gene is TRBJ2-1, the V gene TRBV4-3; maybe TRBD2 (6 bases). The CDR3 length is 16 residues. From germline, CDR1 is LGHNA and CDR2 YSLEER. Trimming removed 1 base from V and 7 bases from J, with 17 bases in between. Here the CDR3 DNA reads TGCGCCAGCAGCCAAGCAACGGGAGTCGTGTATAATGAGCAGTTCTTC. Its translation: CASSQATGVVYNEQFF.

V and J are TRBV10-3 and TRBJ1-2; D is ambiguous. The CDR3 is 13 residues long. Trimming took 0 bases from V and 2 from J, leaving 4 bases between them. In germline, CDR1 is ENHRY, CDR2 SYGVKD. The CDR3 coding sequence is TGTGCCATCAGTGAGTCTGGCAACTATGGCTACACCTTC. This gives the protein CAISESGNYGYTF.

This clone was detected only once. The chain carries TRBV14 and TRBJ1-1; D not resolved. Germline V gene data show CDR1 as SGHDN and CDR2 as FVKESK. V shed 1 base and J shed 3 bases, with 12 bases lying between them. This CDR3 contains 15 residues. Here the CDR3 reads CASSQGKLGYTEAFF. CDR3 coding DNA: TGTGCCAGCAGCCAAGGCAAATTGGGGTACACTGAAGCTTTCTTT.

Details on this clone: The same CDR3 can be traced to other DNA sequences in this sample. The V and J genes are TRBV7-9 and TRBJ2-6, with TRBD1 identical over 8 bases. This CDR3 region has 17 residues. Germline trimming cut 5 bases from V and 0 bases from J; bases unmatched to any gene: 6. Germline V gene data show CDR1 as SEHNR and CDR2 as FQNEAQ (reference sequence). The CDR3 spells CASSPQGQVSGANVLTF. The DNA for the CDR3 is TGTGCCAGCAGCCCCCAGGGACAGGTCTCTGGGGCCAACGTCCTGACTTTC.

This sequence joins TRBV4-3 and TRBJ2-3; TRBD2 aligns across 7 bases. Germline loops: CDR1 LGHNA, CDR2 YSLEER. Unmatched junction bases numbered 8, after V lost 1 base and J lost 4 bases. The CDR3 runs 16 residues. In nucleotides, the CDR3 is TGCGCCAGCAGCCAAGGTCGGAGACTAGCTCCAGATACGCAGTATTTT. Translated, it gives CASSQGRRLAPDTQYF.

This chain joins TRBV4-3 and TRBJ2-4; no firm D call. V lost 0 bases and J lost 7, with 10 bases in between. The CDR3 loop spans 14 amino acids. Germline V gives CDR1 LGHNA, CDR2 YSLEER. The CDR3 protein is CASSQDGRMNIQYF. The CDR3 coding sequence is TGCGCCAGCAGCCAAGATGGGCGCATGAACATTCAGTACTTC.

This clone was seen a few times. The chain combines TRBV5-1 with TRBJ1-2, with 8 positions matching TRBD1. The CDR3 spans 12 residues. CDR1 is SGHRS and CDR2 is YFSETQ in the germline V gene. The ends lost 4 bases at V and 7 bases at J; junction bases unmatched: 3. This CDR3 reads CASSQGAPGYTF. The CDR3 DNA reads as TGCGCCAGCAGCCAGGGGGCGCCTGGCTACACCTTC.

The rearrangement uses TRBV7-2 and TRBJ1-1; perhaps TRBD1 as D (6 bases). CDR3 length: 15 residues. CDR1 and CDR2 (germline): SGHTA, FQGNSA. V was shortened by 1 base and J by 3 bases, with 12 bases between the two germline ends. This CDR3 reads CASSLEGGVYTEAFF. Written as DNA, the CDR3 is TGTGCCAGCAGCTTAGAGGGGGGGGTTTACACTGAAGCTTTCTTT.

The chain has TRBV7-2 and TRBJ2-7; D unclear. V was shortened by 6 bases and J by 2 bases, with 5 bases between the two germline ends. The CDR3 loop spans 11 amino acids. Germline V gives CDR1 SGHTA, CDR2 FQGNSA. CDR3 bases: TGTGCCAGCAGTTCTACCTACGAGCAGTACTTC. Its protein is CASSSTYEQYF.

The chain recombines TRBV5-4 with TRBJ1-2; TRBD1 agrees at 7 bases. The CDR3 spans 13 residues. V lost 3 bases, J lost 4 bases, and 3 bases stayed unmatched. CDR1 and CDR2 from the germline V gene are SGHNT and YYREEE (reference sequence). This CDR3 is CASSSDRVYGYTF. CDR3 coding DNA: TGTGCCAGCAGCTCTGACAGGGTCTATGGCTACACCTTC.

The chain employs TRBV5-1 and TRBJ1-1, with unresolved D. Germline CDR1 is SGHRS and CDR2 is YFSETQ. Trimming pared 4 bases from V and 0 bases from J, leaving 7 bases between. The CDR3 covers 13 residues. CDR3 nucleotide sequence: TGCGCCAGCAGCCCTGCCTTGAACACTGAAGCTTTCTTT. Protein sequence: CASSPALNTEAFF. Together with reference TRBV5-1 and TRBJ1-1, the CDR3 gives the full variable domain: KAGVTQTPRYLIKTRGQQVTLSCSPISGHRSVSWYQQTPGQGLQFLFEYFSETQRNKGNFPGRFSGRQFSNSRSEMNVSTLELGDSALYLCASSPALNTEAFFGQGTRLTVV.

The chain links TRBV28 to TRBJ1-2; D unresolved. From germline, CDR1 is MDHEN and CDR2 SYDVKM. V lost 3 bases to trimming and J lost 6 bases, with 8 bases between them. The CDR3 length is 12 residues. This CDR3 reads CASSLIGNGYTF. In DNA, the CDR3 is TGTGCCAGCAGTTTGATAGGGAATGGCTACACCTTC.